The rows below give T cell receptor beta chains drawn from one sample of a study of blood T cell repertoires in COVID-19. Clones were read by immunoSEQ multiplex PCR, and TCRdb kept only the in-frame ones, dropping some. Of around 400,000 clones in the sample, around 87% are singletons; the top ten hold roughly 10%. Sequencing was done on a sample of peripheral blood. The receptor source for this set is a woman in her 30s with COVID-19, enrolled during active disease. Each CDR3 is given with its conserved first and last residue. A D gene is named only where the DNA matches it firmly. Rows may omit the clone size; those that give it use once, few, many or a size class.

V	J	size	D	DNA	CDR3
TRBV7-6	TRBJ2-5	-	TRBD1	TGTGCCAGCAGCTCGGGACAGGGGTCCGGAGAGACCCAGTACTTC	CASSSGQGSGETQYF
TRBV9	TRBJ2-3	-	TRBD2	TGTGCCAGCAGCGTAGATTTCGGCGGGAGGGCAACAGATACGCAGTATTTT	CASSVDFGGRATDTQYF
TRBV5-4	TRBJ2-2	-	-	TGTGCCAGCAGCTCGCGGGACCGAGGGACCGGGGAGCTGTTTTTT	CASSSRDRGTGELFF
TRBV5-1	TRBJ2-3	-	TRBD2	TGCGCCAGCAGCCCCGAGTGGGGTGGTAGCGGGCCCACAGATACGCAGTATTTT	CASSPEWGGSGPTDTQYF
TRBV5-1	TRBJ2-3	-	-	TGCGCCAGCAGCGGATTCTTCGGACGGGAACCTAGCACAGATACGCAGTATTTT	CASSGFFGREPSTDTQYF
TRBV4-1	TRBJ2-7	-	TRBD2	TGCGCCAGCAGCCGAGAACTAGCGGGAGGGGACGAGCAGTACTTC	CASSRELAGGDEQYF
TRBV5-1	TRBJ2-5	-	TRBD2	TGCGCCAGCAGCTTGACTAGCGGGGTCGGGGAGACCCAGTACTTC	CASSLTSGVGETQYF
TRBV10-3	TRBJ1-2	-	-	TGTGCCATCAAGTTGACTGAACCTAACTATGGCTACACCTTC	CAIKLTEPNYGYTF
TRBV7-9	TRBJ1-1	-	TRBD1	TGTGCCAGCAGCGCAAGACAGGGTGTGAACACTGAAGCTTTCTTT	CASSARQGVNTEAFF
TRBV7-2	TRBJ1-5	-	TRBD1	TGTGCCAGCAGCTTAGTGGGACAGGGGAATCAGCCCCAGCATTTT	CASSLVGQGNQPQHF
TRBV19	TRBJ1-2	once	-	TGTGCCAGTAGTATAGGGGGGCCAGAAGCTAACTATGGCTACACCTTC	CASSIGGPEANYGYTF
TRBV28	TRBJ2-5	once	TRBD1	TGTGCCAGCAGTCTCCGGACAGGGGGAGAGACCCAGTACTTC	CASSLRTGGETQYF
TRBV10-3	TRBJ2-2	-	-	TGTGCCATCAGTGAGCCAACTAGTCCCGGGGAGCTGTTTTTT	CAISEPTSPGELFF
TRBV10-1	TRBJ2-3	few	-	TGCGCCAGCAGTGAGTTCGAGAGAGATACGCAGTATTTT	CASSEFERDTQYF
TRBV13	TRBJ2-7	-	TRBD2	TGTGCCAGCAGCTTGGCGGGAGGCTTCTACGAGCAGTACTTC	CASSLAGGFYEQYF
TRBV6-4	TRBJ2-3	few	TRBD1	TGTGCCAGCAGTCGACAGGGGGGCACAGATACGCAGTATTTT	CASSRQGGTDTQYF